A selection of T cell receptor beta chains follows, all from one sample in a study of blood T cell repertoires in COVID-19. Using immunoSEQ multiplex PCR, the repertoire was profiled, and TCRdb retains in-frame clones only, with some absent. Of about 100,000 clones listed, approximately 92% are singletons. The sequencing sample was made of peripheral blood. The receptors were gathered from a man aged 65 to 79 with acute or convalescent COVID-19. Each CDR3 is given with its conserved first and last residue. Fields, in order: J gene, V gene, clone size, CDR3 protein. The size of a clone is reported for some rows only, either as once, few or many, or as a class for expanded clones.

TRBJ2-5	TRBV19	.	CASSSTGFGETQYF
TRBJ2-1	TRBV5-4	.	CASRNGQGANEQFF
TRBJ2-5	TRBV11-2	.	CASSLVVGPNQETQYF
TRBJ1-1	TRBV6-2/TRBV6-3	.	CASSYNTGPIEAFF
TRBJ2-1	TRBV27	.	CASSKGHRSEQFF
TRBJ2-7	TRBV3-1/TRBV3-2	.	CASSRPSGYEQYF
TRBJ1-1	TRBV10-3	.	CAISESGGDTEAFF
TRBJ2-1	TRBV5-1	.	CASSLVGQGLNEQFF
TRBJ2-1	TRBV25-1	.	CASSESIAAYYNEQFF
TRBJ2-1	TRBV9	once	CASRPRIAGLHEQFF
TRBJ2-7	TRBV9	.	CASSVATGGGPYEQYF
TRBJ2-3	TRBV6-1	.	CASSEGNPGFSLADTQYF
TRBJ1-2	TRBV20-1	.	CSARADYGYTF
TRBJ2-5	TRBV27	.	CASSFSRQGVETQYF
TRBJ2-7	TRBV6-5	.	CASSRVTSAHEQYF
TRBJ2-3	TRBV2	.	CASSESGTSERTDTQYF
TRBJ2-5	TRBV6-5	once	CATQTGWAETQYF
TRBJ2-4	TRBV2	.	CASRGTSTAKNIQYF
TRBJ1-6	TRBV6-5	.	CASSPSGQGASPLHF
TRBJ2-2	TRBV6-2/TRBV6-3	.	CASSYLSSGRGELFF
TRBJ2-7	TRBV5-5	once	CASSLFSFGTSSYEQYF
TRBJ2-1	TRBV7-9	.	CASSPRGLKDNEQFF
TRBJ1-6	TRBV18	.	CASSYRVSNGSPLHF
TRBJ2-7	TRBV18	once	CASSPGQAFAGEQYF
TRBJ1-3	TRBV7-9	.	CASSPRASGNTIYF
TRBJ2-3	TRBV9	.	CASNDGDTDTQYF
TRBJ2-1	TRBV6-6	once	CASRGLAGEGEQFF
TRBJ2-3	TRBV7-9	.	CASTYTDTQYF
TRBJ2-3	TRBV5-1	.	CASSRDRVLTDTQYF
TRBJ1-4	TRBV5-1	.	CASSLGSWEKLFF
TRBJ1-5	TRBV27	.	CASRELNSNQPQHF
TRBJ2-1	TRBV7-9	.	CASSLAGGSNEQFF
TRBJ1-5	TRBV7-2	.	CASSSQYQPQHF
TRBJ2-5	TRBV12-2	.	CASRLPGTAQETQYF
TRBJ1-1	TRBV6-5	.	CASSYVNRGNTEAFF
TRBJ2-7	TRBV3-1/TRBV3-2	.	CASSPRLRGHEQYF
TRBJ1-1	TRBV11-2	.	CASSQGQLDTEAFF
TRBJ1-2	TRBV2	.	CASSLQGAHGYTF
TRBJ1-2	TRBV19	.	CASSMAGRFQGYTF
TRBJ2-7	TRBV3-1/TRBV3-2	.	CASSQGPRYEQYF
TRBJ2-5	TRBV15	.	CATSSRGQETQYF
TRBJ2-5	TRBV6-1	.	CASSEPGLETQYF
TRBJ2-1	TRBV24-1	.	CATSASYNEQFF
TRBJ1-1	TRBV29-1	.	CSVRRGLNTEAFF
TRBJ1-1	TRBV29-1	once	CSVEGTGGNLNTEAFF
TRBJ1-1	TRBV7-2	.	CASSLEGQAEAFF
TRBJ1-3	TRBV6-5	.	CASSYSSGSSGNTIYF
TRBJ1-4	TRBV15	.	CATRLATLNEKLFF
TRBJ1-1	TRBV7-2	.	CASSSGQRFVAFF
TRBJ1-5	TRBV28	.	CASSLVTGRNQPQHF
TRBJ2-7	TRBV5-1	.	CASGAGGTYEQYF
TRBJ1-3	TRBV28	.	CASSTGVENTIYF
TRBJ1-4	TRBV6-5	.	CASSYSRRKNEKLFF